The clone carrying this T cell receptor beta chain was detected once. The sample originates from a study of blood T cell repertoires in COVID-19. For the study at large: COVID-19 samples collected from the United States, Italy and Spain covered acute and convalescent phases. In each case, the material was cDNA or gDNA derived from T cells, B-cell-depleted T cells, or PBMCs.

Germline V gene lookup returns CDR1 SGHDT and CDR2 YYEEEE. Deletions cut 0 bases from V and 5 bases from J, with 14 bases between. CDR3 length: 15 amino acids. How the authors handled the data: Estimates of nucleated cell counts were drawn from the amplification of reference gene primers. The repertoire was sequenced with immunoSEQ multiplex PCR; TCRdb's copy has only in-frame clones and lacks some. The V and J calls and clone size are taken from that table; D and trimming were inferred from the DNA. The data show about 180,000 clones, under 90% seen once. What was sequenced was peripheral blood. The chain couples TRBV5-6 to TRBJ2-5; maybe TRBD1 (5 bases). The receptor's source is a human donor in a cohort sampled during active COVID-19. The CDR3 nucleotides read TGTGCCAGCAGCTTGGTTACGGGTCCAGGGGAGACCCAGTACTTC. Translating it yields CASSLVTGPGETQYF.